This T cell receptor (beta chain) originates from a study of blood T cell repertoires in COVID-19. Overall study context: The samples span acute and convalescent COVID-19 from the United States, Italy and Spain. Sources were T cells, B-cell-depleted T cells, or PBMCs; the material itself was cDNA or gDNA.

In its sample, this clone was seen once. Repertoires were generated with immunoSEQ multiplex PCR, while TCRdb's copy carries only in-frame clones and drops some. The sample lists some 97,000 clones, 80% to 95% seen once, with under 7.5% in the top ten. The V end was cut by 0 bases, the J end by 2 bases, with 8 bases between. Germline-derived CDR1 and CDR2 are LGHDT and YNNKEL (reference sequence). This CDR3 comprises 15 residues. The clonotype was recovered from a man aged 65 to 79 with acute or convalescent COVID-19. The chain uses TRBV3-1 (or the pseudogene TRBV3-2) and TRBJ2-1; tentatively, D is TRBD2 (6 bases). Sequencing was carried out using peripheral blood. The CDR3 protein is CASSQERTTYNEQFF. The DNA for the CDR3 is TGTGCCAGCAGCCAAGAAAGGACTACCTACAATGAGCAGTTCTTC.